Listed below are T cell receptor beta chains from one sample, sequenced in a study of cytomegalovirus exposure and HLA in healthy donors. Clones were sequenced by immunoSEQ multiplex PCR, and TCRdb holds only the in-frame ones, with some missing. The sample has roughly 110,000 clones; around 76% are singletons. The sequencing input was PBMCs. The receptor source for this set is a woman aged 50 to 60 in good health and CMV-seropositive. CDR3s include the opening cysteine and the closing phenylalanine or tryptophan. The D gene is left open where the match is weak. The listing skips clone size in some rows; elsewhere it reads once, few, many or a size class.

size: few
D: TRBD2
J: TRBJ2-7
V: TRBV30
DNA: TGTGCCTGGAGGCCGGGGGGGGGCCGCTACGAGCAGTACTTC
CDR3: CAWRPGGGRYEQYF

size: NA
D: NA
J: TRBJ1-5
V: TRBV6-1
DNA: TGTGCCAGCGGGGCAGGGAGCAATCAGCCCCAGCATTTT
CDR3: CASGAGSNQPQHF

size: NA
D: TRBD1
J: TRBJ1-2
V: TRBV5-1
DNA: TGCGCCAGCAGCCTGGACAGGGGGAACTATGGCTACACCTTC
CDR3: CASSLDRGNYGYTF

size: NA
D: NA
J: TRBJ2-7
V: TRBV4-2
DNA: TGTGCCAGCAGCCAAGTTCGGGACGAGCAGTACTTC
CDR3: CASSQVRDEQYF

size: few
D: TRBD1
J: TRBJ1-2
V: TRBV4-1
DNA: TGCGCCAGCAGCCAAGACGTCCCCGGGACAGGGTATGGCTACACCTTC
CDR3: CASSQDVPGTGYGYTF

size: NA
D: NA
J: TRBJ1-1
V: TRBV7-3
DNA: TGTGCCAGCAGCGGACATCGAAACACTGAAGCTTTCTTT
CDR3: CASSGHRNTEAFF

size: NA
D: NA
J: TRBJ2-7
V: TRBV12-1
DNA: TGTGCCAGCAGCTCCACCTGTACTAGCGGGGGGGCCTACGAGCAGTACTTC
CDR3: CASSSTCTSGGAYEQYF

size: NA
D: TRBD2
J: TRBJ2-7
V: TRBV9
DNA: TGTGCCAGCAGCGTAGGGCTAGCGGGGAGTCGAAACGAGCAGTACTTC
CDR3: CASSVGLAGSRNEQYF

size: NA
D: TRBD1
J: TRBJ2-4
V: TRBV18
DNA: TGTGCCAGCTCACCAAGGGACAGCTCGACGAAAAACATTCAGTACTTC
CDR3: CASSPRDSSTKNIQYF

size: NA
D: NA
J: TRBJ1-1
V: TRBV27
DNA: TGTGCCAGCAGTTTATACCCAGGGGAGACTGAAGCTTTCTTT
CDR3: CASSLYPGETEAFF

size: NA
D: TRBD1
J: TRBJ2-7
V: TRBV27
DNA: TGTGCCAGCAGTACCCGACAGGGTAGCTCCTACGAGCAGTACTTC
CDR3: CASSTRQGSSYEQYF

size: NA
D: TRBD1
J: TRBJ1-2
V: TRBV15
DNA: TGTGCCACGATGCCAGGGGGCATACAGGACTATGGCTACACCTTC
CDR3: CATMPGGIQDYGYTF

size: NA
D: TRBD2
J: TRBJ2-3
V: TRBV9
DNA: TGTGCCAGCAGCTCCTCTAGCGGGATGGGCCCAGATACGCAGTATTTT
CDR3: CASSSSSGMGPDTQYF

size: few
D: NA
J: TRBJ1-4
V: TRBV5-6
DNA: TGTGCCAGCAGCTTAGGCGGCCGGTCGAATGAAAAACTGTTTTTT
CDR3: CASSLGGRSNEKLFF

size: NA
D: TRBD2
J: TRBJ2-1
V: TRBV25-1
DNA: TGTGCCAGCAGTGGCCAGTTTGTGGGAGGGAAGGGGACTTTTGTGCAGTTCTTC
CDR3: CASSGQFVGGKGTFVQFF

size: NA
D: NA
J: TRBJ2-1
V: TRBV11-3
DNA: TGTGCCAGCAGCTTAGGTGGGAGTTCCAATGAGCAGTTCTTC
CDR3: CASSLGGSSNEQFF

size: few
D: NA
J: TRBJ1-6
V: TRBV6-1
DNA: TGTGCCAGCAGGATGGAGGGAAGGTCACCCCTCCACTTT
CDR3: CASRMEGRSPLHF

size: NA
D: TRBD1
J: TRBJ1-3
V: TRBV6-1
DNA: TGTGCCAGCAGTTTACAGGGGATCTCTGGAAACACCATATATTTT
CDR3: CASSLQGISGNTIYF

size: NA
D: TRBD1
J: TRBJ1-1
V: TRBV5-4
DNA: TGTGCCAGCAGCCCCCGGGACAGGGATGAAGCTTTCTTT
CDR3: CASSPRDRDEAFF

size: once
D: TRBD2
J: TRBJ2-2
V: TRBV7-8
DNA: TGTGCCAGCAGCCTGGGGGGGACGAACACCGGGGAGCTGTTTTTT
CDR3: CASSLGGTNTGELFF

size: few
D: NA
J: TRBJ2-1
V: TRBV5-1
DNA: TGCGCCAGCAGCTTGGCCACAGTACCAGTCTACAATGAGCAGTTCTTC
CDR3: CASSLATVPVYNEQFF

size: NA
D: NA
J: TRBJ1-2
V: TRBV20-1
DNA: TGCAGTGCTCCGCGATACCATGGCTACACCTTC
CDR3: CSAPRYHGYTF

size: NA
D: NA
J: TRBJ1-5
V: TRBV25-1
DNA: TGTGCCAGCAGTGAATCCGGGGGAAGCAATCAGCCCCAGCATTTT
CDR3: CASSESGGSNQPQHF

size: NA
D: TRBD1
J: TRBJ1-4
V: TRBV7-2
DNA: TGTGCCAGCAGCTCTATGACAGGGAATAATGAAAAACTGTTTTTT
CDR3: CASSSMTGNNEKLFF

size: NA
D: NA
J: TRBJ2-5
V: TRBV2
DNA: TGTGCCAGCTCCCGACTCCCCCCCCCGCAAGAGACCCAGTACTTC
CDR3: CASSRLPPPQETQYF

size: few
D: NA
J: TRBJ2-2
V: TRBV5-1
DNA: TGCGCCAGCAGACAAGAAACGAACACCGGGGAGCTGTTTTTT
CDR3: CASRQETNTGELFF

size: NA
D: NA
J: TRBJ1-5
V: TRBV6-5
DNA: TGTGCCAGCAGCCGTTTCGGGGAGAATCAGCCCCAGCATTTT
CDR3: CASSRFGENQPQHF

size: NA
D: NA
J: TRBJ1-2
V: TRBV7-9
DNA: TGTGCCAGCGAGGGTATAGGGCGGGATGGCTACACCTTC
CDR3: CASEGIGRDGYTF

size: NA
D: TRBD2
J: TRBJ2-3
V: TRBV29-1
DNA: TGCAGCGTTACTGGGACTAGCGGGGGGCCCACAGATACGCAGTATTTT
CDR3: CSVTGTSGGPTDTQYF

size: NA
D: NA
J: TRBJ2-3
V: TRBV28
DNA: TGTGCCAGCAGCCGTTTAGGGGCTAGCACAGATACGCAGTATTTT
CDR3: CASSRLGASTDTQYF

size: once
D: TRBD1
J: TRBJ1-2
V: TRBV19
DNA: TGTGCCAGTAGCCTGACAGGGCACAACTATGGCTACACCTTC
CDR3: CASSLTGHNYGYTF

size: NA
D: TRBD1
J: TRBJ1-5
V: TRBV11-2
DNA: TGTGCCAGCAGCTTAGATCAGGACAGGGAACCCAATCAGCCCCAGCATTTT
CDR3: CASSLDQDREPNQPQHF

size: NA
D: NA
J: TRBJ1-1
V: TRBV6-1
DNA: TGTGCCAGCAGTGAAGGTCAGGGAAACACTGAAGCTTTCTTT
CDR3: CASSEGQGNTEAFF

size: few
D: TRBD1
J: TRBJ1-1
V: TRBV6-6
DNA: TGTGCCAGCAGTTACGCGACAGGGAATTTAGGTGTGGTAGCTTTCTTT
CDR3: CASSYATGNLGVVAFF

size: few
D: TRBD1
J: TRBJ1-1
V: TRBV7-9
DNA: TGTGCCAGCGGGCAAGGGGACAGCGATCTCGTGGAAGCTTTCTTT
CDR3: CASGQGDSDLVEAFF

size: NA
D: NA
J: TRBJ1-1
V: TRBV6-5
DNA: TGTGCCAGCAGTTCGGTCGATTTGAACACTGAAGCTTTCTTT
CDR3: CASSSVDLNTEAFF

size: NA
D: TRBD2
J: TRBJ2-2
V: TRBV5-1
DNA: TGCGCCAGCAGCTTGGCGATCGGGGGGAACGCCGGGGAGCTGTTTTTT
CDR3: CASSLAIGGNAGELFF

size: once
D: TRBD1
J: TRBJ1-1
V: TRBV27
DNA: TGTGCCAGCAGCCGCGAACAGGGGATGAACACTGAAGCTTTCTTT
CDR3: CASSREQGMNTEAFF

size: NA
D: TRBD2
J: TRBJ2-1
V: TRBV6-1
DNA: TGTGCCAGCAGTGAATTCTCCGGGACTAGTTTCTACAATGAGCAGTTCTTC
CDR3: CASSEFSGTSFYNEQFF

size: NA
D: NA
J: TRBJ1-1
V: TRBV6-1
DNA: TGTGCCAGCTGTAAGAATCCGGGTTCGGCCACTGAAGCTTTCTTT
CDR3: CASCKNPGSATEAFF

size: NA
D: TRBD1
J: TRBJ1-2
V: TRBV5-4
DNA: TGTGCCAGCAGCGGCGCCCCACCGGGACAGGCCTCCTATGGCTACACCTTC
CDR3: CASSGAPPGQASYGYTF

size: NA
D: NA
J: TRBJ1-3
V: TRBV7-2
DNA: TGTGCCAGCAGCCTTAGCGGGAACACCATATATTTT
CDR3: CASSLSGNTIYF

size: NA
D: TRBD1
J: TRBJ1-2
V: TRBV4-3
DNA: TGCGCCAGCAGCCAGGAGGACAGGGGCCCCTATGGCTACACCTTC
CDR3: CASSQEDRGPYGYTF

size: NA
D: NA
J: TRBJ1-2
V: TRBV28
DNA: TGTGCCAGCAGAGATAGCCCGTATGGCTACACCTTC
CDR3: CASRDSPYGYTF

size: NA
D: TRBD2
J: TRBJ2-3
V: TRBV9
DNA: TGTGCCAGCAGCGTAGGATCTAGCGGAGGCACAGATACGCAGTATTTT
CDR3: CASSVGSSGGTDTQYF

size: NA
D: TRBD1
J: TRBJ2-7
V: TRBV5-1
DNA: TGCGCCAGCAGCTTGGTAGGACAGGGGATCTACGAGCAGTACTTC
CDR3: CASSLVGQGIYEQYF

size: NA
D: NA
J: TRBJ2-7
V: TRBV11-2
DNA: TGTGCCAGCAGCCTCTACAGGGCAGGCGAGCAGTACTTC
CDR3: CASSLYRAGEQYF

size: once
D: NA
J: TRBJ1-2
V: TRBV7-9
DNA: TGTGCCAGCAGCCCAGCGCTGTTCTATGGCTACACCTTC
CDR3: CASSPALFYGYTF

size: NA
D: NA
J: TRBJ1-4
V: TRBV2
DNA: TGTGCCAGCAGTGATCCCACCCTCGGGGGGTTAGGTGAAAAACTGTTTTTT
CDR3: CASSDPTLGGLGEKLFF

size: NA
D: NA
J: TRBJ1-1
V: TRBV7-2
DNA: TGTGCCAGCAGCTTACGTCAAGGAGAGGATAAGGCAGCTTTCTTT
CDR3: CASSLRQGEDKAAFF

size: NA
D: TRBD1
J: TRBJ2-1
V: TRBV18
DNA: TGTGCCAGCTCACCGGGACAGGGCGGTGATGAGCAGTTCTTC
CDR3: CASSPGQGGDEQFF

size: NA
D: TRBD2
J: TRBJ2-5
V: TRBV19
DNA: TGTGCCAGTAGTCCAACCTCCGGGACTAGGGAGAAGACCCAGTACTTC
CDR3: CASSPTSGTREKTQYF

size: NA
D: NA
J: TRBJ1-1
V: TRBV20-1
DNA: TGCAGTCCACTGGACACTGAAGCTTTCTTT
CDR3: CSPLDTEAFF

size: NA
D: NA
J: TRBJ1-6
V: TRBV30
DNA: TGTGTCTGGAGTGTACAGGCCGGGTTCAATTCACCCCTCCACTTT
CDR3: CVWSVQAGFNSPLHF

size: NA
D: NA
J: TRBJ1-1
V: TRBV11-3
DNA: TGTGCCAGCAGCTTCCTAATGAACACTGAAGCTTTCTTT
CDR3: CASSFLMNTEAFF